Listed here are 13 T cell receptor beta chains from one sample, sequenced in a study of T cells in Graves' hyperthyroidism and ophthalmopathy. Amplification of TCR beta CDR3 regions was performed using RNA transcripts as template. A set of HTBI primers served as the primers for a first-round RT-PCR of the TCR CDR3. TCRdb re-called the multiplex PCR reads with MiXCR, one entry per CDR3 protein. Of some 350,000 distinct CDR3 sequences listed, about 25% are singletons. Sequenced: blood. The source is a man between 50 and 59 years old with Graves' hyperthyroidism.

In this sample, this clonotype turned up a few times. The chain carries TRBV12-3 or TRBV12-4 and TRBJ2-7, with TRBD1 matching 7 bases. The CDR3 runs to 15 residues. Trimming removed 5 bases from V and 5 bases from J; junction bases left unmatched: 12. The CDR3 loop reads CASSPGAGGGNEQYF. The CDR3, as DNA: TGTGCCAGCAGTCCCGGGGCAGGGGGTGGCAACGAGCAGTACTTC.

This chain uses TRBV3-1 with TRBJ1-6; D not resolved. This CDR3 is 14 amino acids long. CDR1 LGHDT and CDR2 YNNKEL come from the germline V gene (reference sequence). Trimming cost V 0 bases and J 9 bases, with 9 bases left between them. The CDR3 nucleotides are TGTGCCAGCAGCCAAGAATGGCGGTTTTCACCCCTCCACTTT. Translated: CASSQEWRFSPLHF.

Only a few counts were recorded for this clonotype. V gene TRBV6-1 combines with J gene TRBJ2-7, with TRBD2 matching 10 bases. Germline V lookup: CDR1 MNHNS, CDR2 SASEGT. CDR3 length equals 14 residues. With 5 bases clipped from V and 5 bases from J, the junction kept 6 bases outside the gene matches. CDR3 residues: CASSSSGRTHEQYF. CDR3 nucleotides: TGTGCCAGCAGTTCTAGCGGGAGAACCCACGAGCAGTACTTC.

The chain has TRBV27 and TRBJ2-1; possibly TRBD2 for D (5 bases). The CDR3 runs 15 residues. V lost 6 bases to trimming and J lost 6 bases, with 18 bases between them. Looked up from germline, CDR1 is MNHEY and CDR2 is SMNVEV (reference sequence). CDR3 loop: CASRLTAGGANEQFF. CDR3 sequence (DNA): TGTGCCAGCAGGCTGACTGCTGGAGGTGCCAATGAGCAGTTCTTC.

This clonotype turned up a few times. The CDR3 loop reads CASSLDSVPGELFF. Here the CDR3 DNA reads TGCGCCAGCAGCTTGGACTCCGTTCCCGGGGAGCTGTTTTTT. V gene TRBV5-1 combines with J gene TRBJ2-2; D is unresolved. V lost 0 bases to trimming and J lost 6 bases, with 9 bases between them. Germline V gives CDR1 SGHRS, CDR2 YFSETQ. The CDR3 runs 14 residues.

This rearrangement joins TRBV7-3 to TRBJ2-3; 9 bases align to TRBD1. CDR3 length: 15 amino acids. Germline V gives CDR1 SGHTA, CDR2 FQGTGA. The junction had 10 bases not matched to a gene; V was cut back by 8 bases and J by 4 bases. CDR3 DNA: TGTGCCAGCGGCCCGGGGACAGGGAGGTCAGATACGCAGTATTTT. It encodes CASGPGTGRSDTQYF.

There are a few counts of this clonotype. The chain links TRBV13 to TRBJ2-5; TRBD2 matches at 7 bases. This CDR3 contains 17 residues. J was trimmed by 0 bases and V by 0 bases; bases with no gene match: 7. Germline CDR1 PRHDT, CDR2 FYEKMQ (reference sequence). The CDR3 coding sequence is TGTGCCAGCAGCTTAGGAGGAGCGGGACGGTACCAAGAGACCCAGTACTTC. It encodes CASSLGGAGRYQETQYF.

In its sample, this clonotype was seen once. The chain couples TRBV6-1 to TRBJ2-1; the D gene is possibly TRBD2 (5 bases). Germline-derived CDR1 and CDR2 are MNHNS and SASEGT. The CDR3 has 14 residues. V was pared by 8 bases and J by 5 bases, with 16 bases between. Here the CDR3 reads CASSRGGSNNEQFF. CDR3 nucleotide sequence: TGTGCCAGCTCACGGGGTGGTAGCAACAATGAGCAGTTCTTC.

This clonotype was counted many times. V and J are TRBV7-2 and TRBJ2-1, with 11 bases identical to TRBD2. CDR1 is SGHTA, CDR2 FQGNSA, per germline. The length of the CDR3 is 15 residues. V lost 6 bases, J lost 5 bases, and 6 bases stayed unmatched. In DNA, the CDR3 is TGTGCCAGCAGTCCTAGCGGGAGGTATAACAATGAGCAGTTCTTC. It encodes CASSPSGRYNNEQFF.

As to this clonotype: At one of its ends the junction is not consistent with the germline gene, which may arise from a read error. V usage is TRBV6-1 and J usage is TRBJ2-2, with a tentative D call TRBD1 (7 bases). The germline V gene encodes CDR1 MNHNS and CDR2 SASEGT. The CDR3 is made up of 16 amino acids. CDR3 amino acids: CAGSPRGVQGTGELFF. The CDR3 coding sequence is TGTGCCGGCAGCCCGCGGGGCGTACAGGGGACCGGGGAGCTGTTTTTT.

Many counts were recorded for this clonotype. The chain couples TRBV18 to TRBJ2-2; 7 nucleotides agree with TRBD1. The germline gives CDR1 KGHSH, CDR2 LQKENI. Trimming took 3 bases from V and 3 from J; bases not matched to a gene: 4. CDR3 length equals 15 residues. CDR3 nucleotide sequence: TGTGCCAGCTCACCTGGGACAGAACACACCGGGGAGCTGTTTTTT. Its translation: CASSPGTEHTGELFF.

The chain employs TRBV5-1 and TRBJ2-1; 13 bases align to TRBD2. V dropped 4 bases and J dropped 4; count of bases not matched to a gene: 8. CDR3 length equals 17 residues. The germline gives CDR1 SGHRS, CDR2 YFSETQ. CDR3 nucleotide sequence: TGCGCCAGCAGCAAGGCCGGGACTAGCGGGAAATACAATGAGCAGTTCTTC. Amino acid sequence: CASSKAGTSGKYNEQFF.

The V call is TRBV15, the J call TRBJ1-1; unclear D gene. CDR1 is LNHNV, CDR2 YYDKDF, per germline (reference sequence). V lost 5 bases and J lost 1, with 8 bases in between. The CDR3 runs to 13 residues. CDR3 residues: CATSPLENTEAFF. In DNA form, the CDR3 reads TGTGCCACCAGCCCCCTGGAGAACACTGAAGCTTTCTTT.